These T cell receptor beta chains were read from a single sample in a study of graft-versus-host responses after intestinal transplantation. The table came from immunoSEQ multiplex PCR; TCRdb's copy has only in-frame clones and leaves some out. Of about 39,000 clones listed, 90% to 95% are singletons. Sequenced here: PBMCs, sampled around 730 days after intestinal transplantation. The receptors were sampled from a human patient who received an intestinal transplant, so some T cells may come from the graft donor. The CDR3 runs from the conserved cysteine through the conserved F or W. The D gene is left open where the match is weak. The size of a clone is reported for some rows only, either as once, few or many, or as a class for expanded clones.

d_call,v_call,j_call,clone_size,cdr3_aa,cdr3_nt
NA,TRBV5-1,TRBJ2-7,NA,CASTPAAGIYEQYF,TGCGCCAGCACCCCGGCGGCAGGGATCTACGAGCAGTACTTC
NA,TRBV7-9,TRBJ1-5,NA,CASSQDGEHQPQHF,TGTGCCAGCAGCCAGGACGGAGAACATCAGCCCCAGCATTTT
NA,TRBV6-5,TRBJ1-6,NA,CASFNGQQKNSPLHF,TGTGCCAGCTTTAATGGACAGCAAAAGAATTCACCCCTCCACTTT
NA,TRBV20-1,TRBJ1-2,NA,CSAREGPGYTF,TGCAGTGCTAGAGAGGGTCCGGGCTACACCTTC
TRBD2,TRBV2,TRBJ2-3,NA,CASRAGLAGGRDTQYF,TGTGCCAGCAGGGCAGGACTAGCGGGGGGGCGAGATACGCAGTATTTT
NA,TRBV19,TRBJ1-1,NA,CASGGWTGNTEAFF,TGTGCCAGTGGAGGATGGACGGGGAACACTGAAGCTTTCTTT
NA,TRBV9,TRBJ1-2,NA,CASSQPGGYGYTF,TGTGCCAGCAGCCAGCCGGGGGGCTATGGCTACACCTTC
TRBD1,TRBV28,TRBJ2-6,NA,CASARGQGPVWGANVLTF,TGTGCCAGTGCCCGGGGACAGGGACCCGTCTGGGGGGCCAACGTCCTGACTTTC
NA,TRBV5-1,TRBJ1-5,NA,CASSREGVSGQPQHF,TGCGCCAGCAGCCGGGAGGGGGTATCGGGGCAGCCCCAGCATTTT
TRBD1,TRBV27,TRBJ2-3,NA,CASIRQGGTDTQYF,TGTGCCAGCATAAGACAGGGGGGCACAGATACGCAGTATTTT
TRBD1,TRBV19,TRBJ2-7,NA,CASAYRDRSYEQYF,TGTGCCAGTGCATACCGGGACAGAAGTTACGAGCAGTACTTC
NA,TRBV5-1,TRBJ1-5,NA,CASSLGGSGQPQHF,TGCGCCAGCAGCTTGGGGGGGTCAGGGCAGCCCCAGCATTTT
NA,TRBV21-1,TRBJ1-1,NA,CASSKEGGDSRGAFF,TGTGCCAGCAGCAAAGAAGGGGGGGATTCTCGAGGAGCTTTCTTT
TRBD1,TRBV10-1,TRBJ2-2,few,CASSIDRGLGTGELFF,TGCGCCAGCAGTATCGACAGGGGGCTCGGCACCGGGGAGCTGTTTTTT
TRBD2,TRBV13,TRBJ2-3,once,CASSSRTRGRTDTQYF,TGTGCCAGCAGCTCGAGGACTAGAGGCCGTACAGATACGCAGTATTTT
NA,TRBV10-3,TRBJ2-3,NA,CAISQEIGTDTQYF,TGTGCCATCAGCCAGGAGATAGGCACAGATACGCAGTATTTT
TRBD2,TRBV10-3,TRBJ2-1,once,CAIRGTSGSHEQFF,TGTGCCATCAGGGGGACTAGCGGGAGTCATGAGCAGTTCTTC
NA,TRBV28,TRBJ1-3,NA,CASSFLFGKNSGNTIYF,TGTGCCAGCAGTTTTTTGTTCGGAAAAAACTCTGGAAACACCATATATTTT
NA,TRBV6-5,TRBJ1-2,NA,CASSRHAGEGYTF,TGTGCCAGCAGTAGACACGCAGGGGAAGGCTACACCTTC
TRBD1,TRBV7-9,TRBJ2-5,NA,CASSRTGKETQYF,TGTGCCAGCAGCCGGACAGGGAAGGAGACCCAGTACTTC
NA,TRBV7-7,TRBJ1-6,NA,CASSGGAGSPLHF,TGTGCCAGCAGCGGGGGGGCTGGCTCACCCCTCCACTTT
TRBD2,TRBV10-3,TRBJ2-7,once,CAISPGESGRMGEQYF,TGTGCCATCAGTCCGGGGGAGAGCGGGAGGATGGGGGAGCAGTACTTC
NA,TRBV19,TRBJ1-5,NA,CASRKTGLHSNQPQHF,TGTGCCAGTCGGAAAACAGGTCTCCATAGCAATCAGCCCCAGCATTTT
TRBD1,TRBV7-9,TRBJ1-4,NA,CASSLGDRVNEKLFF,TGTGCCAGCAGCTTAGGGGACAGGGTCAATGAAAAACTGTTTTTT
NA,TRBV10-3,TRBJ2-5,NA,CAISEKELGSETQYF,TGTGCCATCAGTGAGAAGGAGCTGGGGTCAGAGACCCAGTACTTC
TRBD2,TRBV27,TRBJ2-1,NA,CASKTSGRFNEQFF,TGTGCCAGCAAGACTAGCGGGAGATTCAATGAGCAGTTCTTC
NA,TRBV28,TRBJ2-1,NA,CASSATIPEQFF,TGTGCCAGCAGTGCCACGATTCCTGAGCAGTTCTTC
NA,TRBV18,TRBJ2-1,NA,CASSPAIKFAEFF,TGTGCCAGCTCACCGGCGATAAAGTTTGCCGAGTTCTTC
NA,TRBV4-1,TRBJ1-2,once,CASSPSMISVGYRRNYGYTF,TGCGCCAGCAGCCCTTCAATGATCTCGGTCGGCTATAGGAGGAACTATGGCTACACCTTC
NA,TRBV6-1,TRBJ2-7,NA,CASRTTYEQYF,TGTGCCAGCAGGACCACCTACGAGCAGTACTTC
NA,TRBV15,TRBJ2-1,NA,CATSAGSIDEQFF,TGTGCCACCAGTGCAGGATCCATCGATGAGCAGTTCTTC
TRBD2,TRBV4-1,TRBJ2-7,once,CASSQPGLADEQYF,TGCGCCAGCAGCCAGCCGGGACTAGCGGACGAGCAGTACTTC
TRBD1,TRBV2,TRBJ2-2,NA,CASSVGQGVPGELFF,TGTGCCAGCAGTGTGGGGCAGGGGGTACCCGGGGAGCTGTTTTTT
NA,TRBV5-1,TRBJ2-1,NA,CASSFRGESSYNEQFF,TGCGCCAGCAGCTTCAGGGGCGAGAGCTCCTACAATGAGCAGTTCTTC
NA,TRBV28,TRBJ1-6,NA,CASSLLGGQSGSPLHF,TGTGCCAGCAGTTTATTGGGTGGACAGTCGGGGTCACCCCTCCACTTT
NA,TRBV5-1,TRBJ2-1,NA,CASSLEGNEQFF,TGCGCCAGCAGCTTGGAGGGCAATGAGCAGTTCTTC
TRBD2,TRBV25-1,TRBJ2-5,NA,CASSESRTSGNQETQYF,TGTGCCAGCAGTGAATCTAGGACTAGCGGAAACCAAGAGACCCAGTACTTC
NA,TRBV6-5,TRBJ2-2,NA,CASSTLGRGELFF,TGTGCCAGCAGTACCCTTGGCCGGGGGGAGCTGTTTTTT
NA,TRBV10-2,TRBJ1-2,NA,CASRGETGLGNYGYTF,TGCGCCAGCAGGGGGGAAACAGGGCTCGGAAACTATGGCTACACCTTC
NA,TRBV7-3,TRBJ2-1,NA,CASSLTSRAYNEQFF,TGTGCCAGCAGCTTAACTAGCAGAGCCTACAATGAGCAGTTCTTC
TRBD2,TRBV7-6,TRBJ2-5,once,CASSPRTSGSRYQETQYF,TGTGCCAGCAGCCCCAGGACTAGCGGGAGTCGGTACCAAGAGACCCAGTACTTC
NA,TRBV13,TRBJ2-1,once,CASSTSEGSYNEQFF,TGTGCCAGCAGCACCTCTGAGGGCTCCTACAATGAGCAGTTCTTC
NA,TRBV19,TRBJ1-5,NA,CASSIRDQPQHF,TGTGCCAGTAGTATCCGGGACCAGCCCCAGCATTTT
TRBD2,TRBV7-2,TRBJ2-3,NA,CASSLLAGITDTQYF,TGTGCCAGCAGCTTACTAGCGGGAATTACAGATACGCAGTATTTT
NA,TRBV27,TRBJ1-5,NA,CASSPDSNQPQHF,TGTGCCAGCAGTCCCGACAGCAATCAGCCCCAGCATTTT